Sequencing of this T cell receptor beta chain was carried out in a study of identical twins. This clonotype appeared a few times. TCRdb recomputed calls from the 5' RACE reads with MiXCR, one row per CDR3 protein. The table has more than 650,000 distinct CDR3 sequences, around 6.1% seen once. The source material was naive T cells sorted from blood. The source is a young man in good health.

As DNA, the CDR3 is TGCGCCAGCAGCCAAGATCGAAACAGGGGGACCTACGAGCAGTACTTC. Translated: CASSQDRNRGTYEQYF. This chain joins TRBV4-3 and TRBJ2-7; 8 bases agree with TRBD1. Looked up from germline, CDR1 is LGHNA and CDR2 is YSLEER. V was clipped by 0 bases and J by 2 bases; unmatched bases: 6. This CDR3 has 16 amino acids.